Listed here is a single T cell receptor (beta chain). What it binds is unknown. This sample stems from a study of T cells in localized non-small cell lung cancer. Study-wide results and caveats: There was an association of higher blood T cell density with longer overall survival. When the top 100 tumor clones were examined, a median about 60 of them also appeared in the adjacent lung, which was paired and uninvolved. Heterogeneity remains possible because sequencing was limited to only one tumor region.

The repertoire was sequenced with immunoSEQ multiplex PCR; TCRdb's copy has only in-frame clones and lacks some. Of approximately 41,000 clones in the sample, 91% were seen once. Unmatched junction bases numbered 3, after V lost 0 bases and J lost 4 bases. The CDR3 loop spans 15 amino acids. Germline values: CDR1 SEHNR, CDR2 FQNEAQ (reference sequence). This rearrangement joins TRBV7-9 to TRBJ2-7; the match to TRBD1 covers 10 bases. Sequenced here: PBMCs, sampled before any cancer treatment. The sequence was collected from a woman aged 40 to 75 with stage II lung adenocarcinoma. The chain's CDR3 is CASSLAGTGEYEQYF. The CDR3 DNA reads as TGTGCCAGCAGCTTAGCCGGGACAGGGGAATACGAGCAGTACTTC.